The rows below give T cell receptor beta chains drawn from one sample of a study of OX40 agonist ivuxolimab in advanced cancers. Sequenced by immunoSEQ multiplex PCR; TCRdb stores in-frame clones only, minus some. The data hold 60,000 to 100,000 clones, with around 92% observed a single time. Sequencing used CD4+ or CD8+ T cells sorted from blood, obtained in a trial of the OX40 agonist ivuxolimab. The receptor set was obtained from an adult with an advanced solid tumor such as melanoma, head and neck, liver or kidney cancer. Each CDR3 is given with its conserved first and last residue. A D gene is named only where the DNA matches it firmly. Rows may omit the clone size; those that give it use once, few, many or a size class.

>NA|TRBJ1-2|NA|TRBV10-3
CAISESWETVGYGYTF
TGTGCCATCAGTGAGTCTTGGGAAACAGTTGGCTATGGCTACACCTTC
>TRBD1|TRBJ1-2|NA|TRBV15
CATSREGTGDGGYTF
TGTGCCACCAGCAGAGAGGGGACAGGGGACGGTGGCTACACCTTC
>NA|TRBJ1-1|NA|TRBV6-5
CASSYSTANTEAFF
TGTGCCAGCAGTTACTCGACCGCAAACACTGAAGCTTTCTTT
>NA|TRBJ1-5|NA|TRBV19
CASSTRTDYSNQPQHF
TGTGCCAGTAGTACAAGGACAGATTATAGCAATCAGCCCCAGCATTTT
>NA|TRBJ2-1|once|TRBV7-7
CASILSLASSYNEQFF
TGTGCTAGCATCCTTAGTTTAGCTAGCTCCTACAATGAGCAGTTCTTC
>NA|TRBJ2-2|NA|TRBV9
CASSEGNDANTGELFF
TGTGCCAGCAGTGAAGGCAATGATGCGAACACCGGGGAGCTGTTTTTT
>NA|TRBJ2-7|NA|TRBV9
CASSVGGWGSYEQYF
TGTGCCAGCAGCGTAGGTGGATGGGGAAGCTACGAGCAGTACTTC
>NA|TRBJ1-4|NA|TRBV7-2
CASSFRRQTTNEKLFF
TGTGCCAGCAGCTTTCGTCGACAGACAACTAATGAAAAACTGTTTTTT
>NA|TRBJ1-1|NA|TRBV19
CASSMKGDTEAFF
TGTGCCAGTAGTATGAAGGGGGACACTGAAGCTTTCTTT
>NA|TRBJ2-3|NA|TRBV19
CASSPKRGTASTDTQYF
TGTGCCAGTAGCCCTAAGCGGGGGACAGCCTCCACAGATACGCAGTATTTT
>TRBD1|TRBJ1-2|once|TRBV5-4
CASSLLGQGALDSGYTF
TGTGCCAGCAGCTTGCTCGGACAGGGGGCGCTTGATAGTGGCTACACCTTC
>NA|TRBJ1-2|NA|TRBV9
CASSVVRARSGYTF
TGTGCCAGCAGCGTAGTTCGGGCCCGGAGTGGCTACACCTTC
>NA|TRBJ2-5|NA|TRBV5-6
CASCEDAWQETQYF
TGTGCCAGCTGCGAGGACGCCTGGCAAGAGACCCAGTACTTC
>NA|TRBJ1-1|once|TRBV7-3
CASSPSNGEAFF
TGTGCCAGCAGCCCCTCGAATGGTGAAGCTTTCTTT
>TRBD2|TRBJ2-1|NA|TRBV7-9
CASSRTSGTNNEQFF
TGTGCCAGCAGCCGGACTAGCGGGACGAACAATGAGCAGTTCTTC
>TRBD2|TRBJ2-3|NA|TRBV4-3
CASSQDLSGDATDTQYF
TGCGCCAGCAGCCAAGATCTGAGCGGGGACGCCACAGATACGCAGTATTTT
>TRBD1|TRBJ1-5|NA|TRBV19
CATKRRQGADNQPQHF
TGTGCCACCAAGAGGAGACAGGGGGCCGATAATCAGCCCCAGCATTTT
>TRBD2|TRBJ2-7|NA|TRBV4-2
CASSQDGTSSTYEQYF
TGTGCCAGCAGCCAAGATGGGACTAGCTCTACCTACGAGCAGTACTTC
>NA|TRBJ1-2|NA|TRBV5-6
CASSLGGRNNYGYTF
TGTGCCAGCAGCTTGGGCGGGCGTAATAACTATGGCTACACCTTC
>NA|TRBJ1-2|NA|TRBV19
CASSMGPGQNYGYTF
TGTGCCAGTAGTATGGGCCCCGGACAGAACTATGGCTACACCTTC
>TRBD2|TRBJ2-7|NA|TRBV29-1
CSAGGGSYEQYF
TGCAGCGCTGGGGGGGGAAGCTACGAGCAGTACTTC
>NA|TRBJ1-2|NA|TRBV6-1
CASSPSPRGGYTF
TGTGCCAGCAGCCCTTCACCGCGAGGAGGCTACACCTTC
>TRBD1|TRBJ1-6|NA|TRBV11-2
CASSLTGQDNSPLHF
TGTGCCAGCAGCTTAACGGGACAGGATAATTCACCCCTCCACTTT
>NA|TRBJ2-1|NA|TRBV30
CAWSVVRGWRAATDEQFF
TGTGCCTGGAGTGTAGTGCGCGGGTGGCGGGCGGCGACGGATGAGCAGTTCTTC
>NA|TRBJ2-3|once|TRBV2
CASNFGGSSTDTQYF
TGTGCCAGCAACTTTGGGGGGAGTAGTACAGATACGCAGTATTTT
>NA|TRBJ1-2|NA|TRBV7-6
CASSPALDGYTF
TGTGCCAGCAGCCCAGCACTAGATGGCTACACCTTC
>NA|TRBJ1-1|NA|TRBV19
CASINRANTEAFF
TGTGCCAGTATAAACAGGGCGAACACTGAAGCTTTCTTT
>NA|TRBJ2-7|NA|TRBV19
CASSRKAGTRTYEQYF
TGTGCCAGTAGTCGAAAAGCGGGCACGCGTACCTACGAGCAGTACTTC
>NA|TRBJ1-1|NA|TRBV6-6
CASSSQGNTEAFF
TGTGCCAGCAGTTCTCAGGGGAACACTGAAGCTTTCTTT
>TRBD1|TRBJ1-2|NA|TRBV28
CASLQGTFYGYTF
TGTGCCAGTCTACAGGGGACCTTCTATGGCTACACCTTC
>TRBD2|TRBJ2-1|NA|TRBV6-1
CASSVLAGAYNEQFF
TGTGCCAGCAGTGTACTAGCGGGAGCTTACAATGAGCAGTTCTTC
>NA|TRBJ2-7|NA|TRBV28
CASTLLGEQYF
TGTGCCAGCACACTCCTCGGCGAGCAGTACTTC
>NA|TRBJ2-7|NA|TRBV7-2
CASSLAQALDEQYF
TGTGCCAGCAGCTTAGCGCAGGCCCTAGACGAGCAGTACTTC
>TRBD1|TRBJ1-5|NA|TRBV19
CASQDRGNQPQHF
TGTGCCAGCCAGGACAGGGGGAATCAGCCCCAGCATTTT
>TRBD1|TRBJ1-1|few|TRBV4-1
CASQDRGRNTEAFF
TGCGCCAGTCAGGACAGGGGAAGGAACACTGAAGCTTTCTTT
>TRBD1|TRBJ2-7|NA|TRBV5-1
CASRGQGAYEQYF
TGCGCCAGCAGGGGACAGGGGGCCTACGAGCAGTACTTC
>NA|TRBJ2-3|few|TRBV7-2
CASSLEARNIDTQYF
TGTGCCAGCAGCTTGGAGGCTCGGAATATAGATACGCAGTATTTT
>NA|TRBJ2-7|NA|TRBV28
CASSFPAQGQGYEQYF
TGTGCCAGCAGTTTCCCAGCACAGGGTCAAGGGTACGAGCAGTACTTC
>NA|TRBJ2-7|NA|TRBV6-5
CASSYSMGYEQYF
TGTGCCAGCAGTTACTCGATGGGGTACGAGCAGTACTTC
>TRBD2|TRBJ2-3|NA|TRBV7-9
CASSPIAGRLTDTQYF
TGTGCCAGCAGCCCAATAGCCGGGAGGTTAACAGATACGCAGTATTTT
>TRBD1|TRBJ1-1|NA|TRBV11-3
CASSYGQANTEAFF
TGTGCCAGCAGCTACGGACAGGCGAACACTGAAGCTTTCTTT
>TRBD2|TRBJ2-3|NA|TRBV7-9
CASSLSPAGADTQYF
TGTGCCAGCAGCTTATCCCCGGCGGGGGCAGATACGCAGTATTTT
>NA|TRBJ2-5|NA|TRBV5-1
CASSGIPGTVEETQYF
TGCGCCAGCAGCGGAATTCCCGGGACGGTCGAAGAGACCCAGTACTTC
>NA|TRBJ1-2|once|TRBV5-1
CASSSEQGGDYGYTF
TGCGCCAGCAGCTCAGAACAGGGAGGGGACTATGGCTACACCTTC
>NA|TRBJ1-1|NA|TRBV5-1
CASSIGVNTEAFF
TGCGCCAGCAGCATCGGAGTTAACACTGAAGCTTTCTTT
>NA|TRBJ1-2|NA|TRBV5-4
CASSLSKTAARPYYGYTF
TGTGCCAGCAGCTTGAGTAAGACGGCAGCGCGTCCCTACTATGGCTACACCTTC
>TRBD1|TRBJ2-2|NA|TRBV5-4
CASSPTTGQGMWELFF
TGTGCCAGCAGCCCCACAACCGGACAGGGGATGTGGGAGCTGTTTTTT
>TRBD1|TRBJ2-7|NA|TRBV7-8
CASSLTGQGRGEQYF
TGTGCCAGCAGCTTAACGGGACAGGGCAGGGGCGAGCAGTACTTC
>NA|TRBJ2-7|NA|TRBV10-3
CAISETDSSYEQYF
TGTGCCATCAGTGAGACGGACAGCTCCTACGAGCAGTACTTC
>NA|TRBJ2-3|NA|TRBV15
CATSRVDTQYF
TGTGCCACCAGCAGAGTGGATACGCAGTATTTT
>NA|TRBJ1-1|few|TRBV20-1
CSATRRTEAFF
TGCAGTGCTACTCGGAGGACTGAAGCTTTCTTT
>TRBD1|TRBJ1-2|NA|TRBV6-6
CASSYDRDYGYTF
TGTGCCAGCAGTTACGACAGGGACTATGGCTACACCTTC
>NA|TRBJ1-2|NA|TRBV7-2
CASSLGANYGYTF
TGTGCCAGCAGCTTAGGAGCGAACTATGGCTACACCTTC
>NA|TRBJ2-7|NA|TRBV6-6
CASSESSPGAAYEQYF
TGTGCCAGCAGCGAATCTTCACCGGGTGCGGCCTACGAGCAGTACTTC
>NA|TRBJ1-1|NA|TRBV11-2
CASSLTPIGNTEAFF
TGTGCCAGCAGCTTAACACCTATTGGGAACACTGAAGCTTTCTTT
>NA|TRBJ2-3|NA|TRBV28
CASGTTGVVIDTQYF
TGTGCCAGCGGCACGACGGGGGTAGTTATAGATACGCAGTATTTT
>TRBD2|TRBJ2-3|NA|TRBV10-3
CAISASTSGETDTQYF
TGTGCCATCAGTGCCTCTACTAGCGGGGAGACAGATACGCAGTATTTT